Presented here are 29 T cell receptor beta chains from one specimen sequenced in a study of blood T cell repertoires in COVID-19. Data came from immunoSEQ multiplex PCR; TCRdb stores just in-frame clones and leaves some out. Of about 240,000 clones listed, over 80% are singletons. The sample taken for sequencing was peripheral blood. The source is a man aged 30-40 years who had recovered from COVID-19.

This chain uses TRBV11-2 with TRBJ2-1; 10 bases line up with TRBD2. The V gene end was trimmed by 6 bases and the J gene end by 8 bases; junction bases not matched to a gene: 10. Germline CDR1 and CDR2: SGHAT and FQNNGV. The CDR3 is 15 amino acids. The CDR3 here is CASSIGAGGPHEQFF. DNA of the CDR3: TGTGCCAGCAGTATTGGAGCGGGGGGGCCACATGAGCAGTTCTTC.

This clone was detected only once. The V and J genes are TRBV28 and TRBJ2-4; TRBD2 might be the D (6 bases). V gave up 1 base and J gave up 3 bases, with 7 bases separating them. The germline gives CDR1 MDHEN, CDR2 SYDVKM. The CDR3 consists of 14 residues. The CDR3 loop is CASSLLADKNIQYF. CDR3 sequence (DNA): TGTGCCAGCAGTTTATTAGCGGACAAAAACATTCAGTACTTC.

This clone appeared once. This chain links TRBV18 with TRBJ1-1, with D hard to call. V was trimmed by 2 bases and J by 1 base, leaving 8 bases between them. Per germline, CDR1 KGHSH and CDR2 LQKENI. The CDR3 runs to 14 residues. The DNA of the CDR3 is TGTGCCAGCTCACCATCGGGAGGGAACACTGAAGCTTTCTTT. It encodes CASSPSGGNTEAFF. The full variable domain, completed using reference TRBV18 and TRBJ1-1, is NAGVMQNPRHLVRRRGQEARLRCSPMKGHSHVYWYRQLPEEGLKFMVYLQKENIIDESGMPKERFSAEFPKEGPSILRIQQVVRGDSAAYFCASSPSGGNTEAFFGQGTRLTVV.

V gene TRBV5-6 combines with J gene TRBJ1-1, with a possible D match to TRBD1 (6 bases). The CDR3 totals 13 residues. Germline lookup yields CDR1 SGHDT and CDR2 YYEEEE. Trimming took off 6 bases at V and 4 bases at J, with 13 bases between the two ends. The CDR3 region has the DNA TGTGCCAGCACTGCGACAGGTGGCACTGAAGCTTTCTTT. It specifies CASTATGGTEAFF.

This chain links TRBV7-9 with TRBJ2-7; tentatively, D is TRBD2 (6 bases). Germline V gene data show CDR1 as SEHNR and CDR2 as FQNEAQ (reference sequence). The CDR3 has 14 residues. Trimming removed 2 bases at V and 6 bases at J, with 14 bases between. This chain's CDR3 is CASSLLTGLPEQYF. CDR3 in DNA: TGTGCCAGCAGCTTACTGACGGGACTGCCCGAGCAGTACTTC.

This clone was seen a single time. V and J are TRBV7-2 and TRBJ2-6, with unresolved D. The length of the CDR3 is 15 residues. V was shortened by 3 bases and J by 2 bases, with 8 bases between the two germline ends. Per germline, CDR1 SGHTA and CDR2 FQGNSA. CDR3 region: CASSFSNAGANVLTF. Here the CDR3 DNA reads TGTGCCAGCAGCTTTTCTAATGCTGGGGCCAACGTCCTGACTTTC.

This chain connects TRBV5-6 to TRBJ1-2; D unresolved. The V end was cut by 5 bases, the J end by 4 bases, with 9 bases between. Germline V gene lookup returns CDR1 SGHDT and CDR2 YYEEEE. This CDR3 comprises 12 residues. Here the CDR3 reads CASSSTRYGYTF. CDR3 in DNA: TGTGCCAGCAGTTCCACTCGCTATGGCTACACCTTC. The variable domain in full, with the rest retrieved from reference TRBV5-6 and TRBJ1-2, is DAGVTQSPTHLIKTRGQQVTLRCSPKSGHDTVSWYQQALGQGPQFIFQYYEEEERQRGNFPDRFSGHQFPNYSSELNVNALLLGDSALYLCASSSTRYGYTFGSGTRLTVV.

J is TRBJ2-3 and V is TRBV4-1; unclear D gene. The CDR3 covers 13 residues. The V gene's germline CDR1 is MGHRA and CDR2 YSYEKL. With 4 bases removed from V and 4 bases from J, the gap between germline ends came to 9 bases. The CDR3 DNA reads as TGCGCCAGCAGCCCCGGTCTGGCAGATACGCAGTATTTT. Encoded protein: CASSPGLADTQYF.

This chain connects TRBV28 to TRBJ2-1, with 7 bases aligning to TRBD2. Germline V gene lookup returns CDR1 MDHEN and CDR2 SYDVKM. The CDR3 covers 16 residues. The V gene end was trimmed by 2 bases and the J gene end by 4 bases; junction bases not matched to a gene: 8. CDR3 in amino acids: CASSLPIAGGYNEQFF. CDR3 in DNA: TGTGCCAGCAGTTTACCCATAGCGGGCGGATACAATGAGCAGTTCTTC.

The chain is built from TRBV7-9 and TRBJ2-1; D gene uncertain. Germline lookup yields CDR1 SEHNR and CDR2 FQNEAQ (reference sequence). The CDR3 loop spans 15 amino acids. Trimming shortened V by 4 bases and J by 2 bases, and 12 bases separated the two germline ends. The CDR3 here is CASSSLGRAYNEQFF. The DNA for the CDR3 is TGTGCCAGCAGCTCTCTAGGTCGAGCCTACAATGAGCAGTTCTTC.

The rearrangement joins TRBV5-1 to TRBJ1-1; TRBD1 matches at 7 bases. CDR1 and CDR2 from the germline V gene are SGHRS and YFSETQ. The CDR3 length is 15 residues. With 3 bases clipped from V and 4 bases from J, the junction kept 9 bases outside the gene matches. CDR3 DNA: TGCGCCAGCAGCTACGGGACAGTGGGTATCACTGAAGCTTTCTTT. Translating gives CASSYGTVGITEAFF.

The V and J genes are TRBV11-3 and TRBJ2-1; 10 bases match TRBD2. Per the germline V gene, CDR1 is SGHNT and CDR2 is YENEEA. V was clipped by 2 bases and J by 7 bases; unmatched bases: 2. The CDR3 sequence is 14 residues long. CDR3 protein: CASSLSGGANEQFF. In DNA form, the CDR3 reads TGTGCCAGCAGCTTAAGCGGGGGGGCTAATGAGCAGTTCTTC.

For the CDR3, the DNA is TGCGCCAGCAGGGAACAGGGGAGCTACACCTTC. It specifies CASREQGSYTF. The V call is TRBV10-2, the J call TRBJ1-2, with 7 bases identical to TRBD1. Trimming cost V 6 bases and J 9 bases; bases outside gene matches: 4. The CDR3 spans 11 residues. CDR1 and CDR2 from the germline V gene are WSHSY and SAAADI.

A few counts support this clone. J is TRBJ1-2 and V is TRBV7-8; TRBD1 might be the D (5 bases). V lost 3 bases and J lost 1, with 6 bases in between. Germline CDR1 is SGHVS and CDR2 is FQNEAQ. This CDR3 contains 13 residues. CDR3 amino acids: CASSLGLNYGYTF. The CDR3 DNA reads TGTGCCAGCAGCTTGGGACTTAACTATGGCTACACCTTC.

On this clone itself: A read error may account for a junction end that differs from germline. CDR3 residues: CASSRKRGQANTGELFF. In DNA, the CDR3 is TGTGCCAGCAGCCGTAAACGAGGACAGGCGAATACCGGGGAGCTGTTTTTT. The rearrangement joins TRBV13 to TRBJ2-2, with 7 bases that match TRBD1. Germline V gene lookup returns CDR1 PRHDT and CDR2 FYEKMQ (reference sequence). This CDR3 spans 17 amino acids. Using reference TRBV13 and TRBJ2-2 for the parts outside the CDR3, the full variable domain is AAGVIQSPRHLIKEKRETATLKCYPIPRHDTVYWYQQGPGQDPQFLISFYEKMQSDKGSIPDRFSAQQFSDYHSELNMSSLELGDSALYFCASSRKRGQANTGELFFGEGSRLTVL.

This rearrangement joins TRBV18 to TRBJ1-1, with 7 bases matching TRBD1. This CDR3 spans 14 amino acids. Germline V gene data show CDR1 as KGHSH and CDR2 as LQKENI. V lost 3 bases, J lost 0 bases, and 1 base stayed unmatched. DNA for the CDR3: TGTGCCAGCTCACCGGGACAGCTGAACACTGAAGCTTTCTTT. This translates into CASSPGQLNTEAFF.

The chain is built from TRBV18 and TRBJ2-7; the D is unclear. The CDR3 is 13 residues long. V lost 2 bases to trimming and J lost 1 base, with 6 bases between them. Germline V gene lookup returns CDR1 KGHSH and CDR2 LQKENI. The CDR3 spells CASSPSLSYEQYV. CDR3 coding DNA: TGTGCCAGCTCACCATCCCTATCCTACGAGCAGTACGTC.

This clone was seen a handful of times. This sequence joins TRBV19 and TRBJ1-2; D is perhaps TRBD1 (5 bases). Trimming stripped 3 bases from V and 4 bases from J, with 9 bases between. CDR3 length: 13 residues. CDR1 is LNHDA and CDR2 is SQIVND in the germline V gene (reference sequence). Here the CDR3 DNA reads TGTGCCAGTAGTATGGGGCTAACCTATGGCTACACCTTC. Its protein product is CASSMGLTYGYTF.

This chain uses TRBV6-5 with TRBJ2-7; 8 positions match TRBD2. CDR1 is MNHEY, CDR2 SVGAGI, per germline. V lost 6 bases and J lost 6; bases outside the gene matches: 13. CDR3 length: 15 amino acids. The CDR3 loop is CASRSHGGATLEQYF. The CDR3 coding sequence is TGTGCCAGCAGGTCCCACGGGGGGGCCACTCTCGAGCAGTACTTC.

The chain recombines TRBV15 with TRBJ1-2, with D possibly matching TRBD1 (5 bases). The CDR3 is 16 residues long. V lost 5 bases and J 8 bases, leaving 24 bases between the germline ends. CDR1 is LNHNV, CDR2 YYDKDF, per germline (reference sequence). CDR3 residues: CATSLDEEGVSAGYTF. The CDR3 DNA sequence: TGTGCCACCAGCTTGGATGAGGAAGGGGTTTCGGCCGGCTACACCTTC.

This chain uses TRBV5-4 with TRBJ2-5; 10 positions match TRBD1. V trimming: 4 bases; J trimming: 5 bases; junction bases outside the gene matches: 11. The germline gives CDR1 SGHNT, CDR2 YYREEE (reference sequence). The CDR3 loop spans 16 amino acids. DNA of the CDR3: TGTGCCAGCAGCGCCGCTAGGGACAGGGGAAGGGAGACCCAGTACTTC. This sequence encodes CASSAARDRGRETQYF.

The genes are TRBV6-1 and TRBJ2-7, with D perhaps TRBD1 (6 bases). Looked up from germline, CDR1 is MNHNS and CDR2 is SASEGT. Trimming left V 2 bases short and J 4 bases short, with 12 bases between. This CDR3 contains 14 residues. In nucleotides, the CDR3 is TGTGCCAGCAGTGAAACAGGGATGCGATACGAGCAGTACTTC. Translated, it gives CASSETGMRYEQYF.

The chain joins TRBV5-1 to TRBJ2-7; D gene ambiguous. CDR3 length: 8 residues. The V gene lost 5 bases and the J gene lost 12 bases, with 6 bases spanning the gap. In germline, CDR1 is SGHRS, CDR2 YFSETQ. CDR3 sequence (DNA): TGCGCCAGCAGGGCGGCGTACTTC. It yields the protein CASRAAYF.

The CDR3 nucleotides are TGCGCCAGCAGCTTGGGGGGCAGGGCCGAGGGCTACACCTTC. Its translation is CASSLGGRAEGYTF. The chain employs TRBV5-1 and TRBJ1-2; tentative D call: TRBD1 (5 bases). There are 14 residues in the CDR3. Deletions cut 0 bases from V and 8 bases from J, with 14 bases between. In germline, CDR1 is SGHRS, CDR2 YFSETQ.

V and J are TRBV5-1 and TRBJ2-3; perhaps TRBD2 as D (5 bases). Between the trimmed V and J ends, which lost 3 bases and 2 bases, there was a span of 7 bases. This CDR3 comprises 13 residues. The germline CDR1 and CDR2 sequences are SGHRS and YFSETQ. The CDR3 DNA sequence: TGCGCCAGCAGCTCCGGACTCACAGATACGCAGTATTTT. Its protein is CASSSGLTDTQYF.

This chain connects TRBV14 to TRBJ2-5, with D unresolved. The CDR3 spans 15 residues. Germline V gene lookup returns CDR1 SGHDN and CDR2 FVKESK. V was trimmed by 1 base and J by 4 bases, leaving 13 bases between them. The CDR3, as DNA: TGTGCCAGCAGCCAAGGTCTCCACCACACAGAGACCCAGTACTTC. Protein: CASSQGLHHTETQYF.

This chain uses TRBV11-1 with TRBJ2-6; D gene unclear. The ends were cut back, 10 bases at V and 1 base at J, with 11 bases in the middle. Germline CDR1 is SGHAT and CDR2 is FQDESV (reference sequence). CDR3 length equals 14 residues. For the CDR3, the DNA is TGTGCCACCGCAGATTTTTCTGGGGCCAACGTCCTGACTTTC. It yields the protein CATADFSGANVLTF.

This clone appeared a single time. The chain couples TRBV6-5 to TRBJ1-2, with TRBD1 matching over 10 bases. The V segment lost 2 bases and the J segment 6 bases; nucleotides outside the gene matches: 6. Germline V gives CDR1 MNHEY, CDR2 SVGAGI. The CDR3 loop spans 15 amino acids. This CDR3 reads CASSYRRQGADGYTF. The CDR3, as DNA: TGTGCCAGCAGTTACCGCCGACAGGGGGCTGATGGCTACACCTTC.

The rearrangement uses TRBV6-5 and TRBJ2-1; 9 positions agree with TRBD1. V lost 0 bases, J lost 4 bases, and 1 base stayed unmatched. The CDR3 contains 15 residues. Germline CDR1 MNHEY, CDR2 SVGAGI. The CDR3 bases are TGTGCCAGCAGTTACTCGACAGGGGGGTACAATGAGCAGTTCTTC. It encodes CASSYSTGGYNEQFF.